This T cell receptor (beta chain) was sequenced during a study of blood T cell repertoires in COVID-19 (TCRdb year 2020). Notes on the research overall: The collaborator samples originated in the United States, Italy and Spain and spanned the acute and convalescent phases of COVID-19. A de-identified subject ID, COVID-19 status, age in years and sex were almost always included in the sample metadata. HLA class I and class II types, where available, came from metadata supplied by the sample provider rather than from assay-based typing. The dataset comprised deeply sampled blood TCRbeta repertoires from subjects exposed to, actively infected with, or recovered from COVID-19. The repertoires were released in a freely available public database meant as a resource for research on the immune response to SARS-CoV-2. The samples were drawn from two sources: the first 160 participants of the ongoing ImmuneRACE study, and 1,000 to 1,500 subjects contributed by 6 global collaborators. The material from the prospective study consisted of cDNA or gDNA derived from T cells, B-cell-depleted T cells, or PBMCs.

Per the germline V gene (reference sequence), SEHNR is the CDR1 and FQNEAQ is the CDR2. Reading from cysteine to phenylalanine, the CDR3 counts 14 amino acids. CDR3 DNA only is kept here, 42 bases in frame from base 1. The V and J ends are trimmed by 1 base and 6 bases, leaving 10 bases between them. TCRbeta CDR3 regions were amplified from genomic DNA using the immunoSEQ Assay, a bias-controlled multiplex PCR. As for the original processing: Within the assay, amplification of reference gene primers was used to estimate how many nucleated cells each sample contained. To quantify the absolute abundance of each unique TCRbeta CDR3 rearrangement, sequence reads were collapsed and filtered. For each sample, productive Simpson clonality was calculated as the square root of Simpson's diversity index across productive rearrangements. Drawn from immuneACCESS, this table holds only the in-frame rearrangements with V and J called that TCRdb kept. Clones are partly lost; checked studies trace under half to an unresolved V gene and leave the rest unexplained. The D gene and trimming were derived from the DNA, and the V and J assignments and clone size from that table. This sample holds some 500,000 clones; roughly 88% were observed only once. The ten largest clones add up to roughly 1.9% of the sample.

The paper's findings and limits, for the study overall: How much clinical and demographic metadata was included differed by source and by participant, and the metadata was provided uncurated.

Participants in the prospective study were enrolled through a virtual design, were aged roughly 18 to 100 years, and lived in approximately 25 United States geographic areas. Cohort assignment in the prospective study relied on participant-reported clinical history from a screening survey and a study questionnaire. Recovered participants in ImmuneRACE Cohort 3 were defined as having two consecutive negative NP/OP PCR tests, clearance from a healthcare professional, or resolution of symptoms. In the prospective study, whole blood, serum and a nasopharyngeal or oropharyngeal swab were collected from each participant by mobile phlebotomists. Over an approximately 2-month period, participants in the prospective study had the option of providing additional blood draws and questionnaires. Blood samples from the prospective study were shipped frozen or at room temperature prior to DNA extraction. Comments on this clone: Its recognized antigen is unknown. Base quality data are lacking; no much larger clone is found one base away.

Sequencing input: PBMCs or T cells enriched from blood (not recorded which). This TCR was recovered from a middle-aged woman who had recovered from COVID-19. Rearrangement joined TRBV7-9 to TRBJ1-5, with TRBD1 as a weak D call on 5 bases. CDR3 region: CASSLGWGGQPQHF. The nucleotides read TGTGCCAGCAGCTTAGGGTGGGGGGGTCAGCCCCAGCATTTT.